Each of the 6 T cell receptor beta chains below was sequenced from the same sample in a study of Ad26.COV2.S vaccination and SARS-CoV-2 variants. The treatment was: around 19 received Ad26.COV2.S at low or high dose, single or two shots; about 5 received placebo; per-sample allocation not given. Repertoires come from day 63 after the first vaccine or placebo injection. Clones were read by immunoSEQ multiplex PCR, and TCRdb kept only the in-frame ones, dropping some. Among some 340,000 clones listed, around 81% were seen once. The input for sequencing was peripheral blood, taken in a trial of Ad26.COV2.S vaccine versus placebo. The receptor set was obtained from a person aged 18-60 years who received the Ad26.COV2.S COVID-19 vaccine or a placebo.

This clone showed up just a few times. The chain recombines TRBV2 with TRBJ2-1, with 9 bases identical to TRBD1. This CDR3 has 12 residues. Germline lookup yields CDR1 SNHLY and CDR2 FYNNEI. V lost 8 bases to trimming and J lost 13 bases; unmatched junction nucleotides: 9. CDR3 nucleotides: TGTGCCAGCGAAAACAGGGGGCCCTTCCAGTTCTTC. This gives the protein CASENRGPFQFF.

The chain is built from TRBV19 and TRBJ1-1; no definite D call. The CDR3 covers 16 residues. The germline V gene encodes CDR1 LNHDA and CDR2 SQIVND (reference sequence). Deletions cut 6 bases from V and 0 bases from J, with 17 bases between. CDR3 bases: TGTGCCAGTAGGGGGTCGGGGAGTTGGGTGAACACTGAAGCTTTCTTT. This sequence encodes CASRGSGSWVNTEAFF. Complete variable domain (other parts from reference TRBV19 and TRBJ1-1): DGGITQSPKYLFRKEGQNVTLSCEQNLNHDAMYWYRQDPGQGLRLIYYSQIVNDFQKGDIAEGYSVSREKKESFPLTVTSAQKNPTAFYLCASRGSGSWVNTEAFFGQGTRLTVV.

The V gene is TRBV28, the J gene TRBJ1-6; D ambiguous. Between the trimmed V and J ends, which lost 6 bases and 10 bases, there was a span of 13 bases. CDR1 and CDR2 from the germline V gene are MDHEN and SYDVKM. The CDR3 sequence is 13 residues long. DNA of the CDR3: TGTGCCAGCAGATTTATGGTTTACTCACCCCTCCACTTT. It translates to CASRFMVYSPLHF.

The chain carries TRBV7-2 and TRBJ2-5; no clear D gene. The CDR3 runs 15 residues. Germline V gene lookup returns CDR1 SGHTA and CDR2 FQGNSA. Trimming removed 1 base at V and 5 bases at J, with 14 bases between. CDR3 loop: CASSLVVAAGETQYF. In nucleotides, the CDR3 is TGTGCCAGCAGCTTAGTGGTGGCCGCCGGGGAGACCCAGTACTTC. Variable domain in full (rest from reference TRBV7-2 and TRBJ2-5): GAGVSQSPSNKVTEKGKDVELRCDPISGHTALYWYRQSLGQGLEFLIYFQGNSAPDKSGLPSDRFSAERTGGSVSTLTIQRTQQEDSAVYLCASSLVVAAGETQYFGPGTRLLVL.

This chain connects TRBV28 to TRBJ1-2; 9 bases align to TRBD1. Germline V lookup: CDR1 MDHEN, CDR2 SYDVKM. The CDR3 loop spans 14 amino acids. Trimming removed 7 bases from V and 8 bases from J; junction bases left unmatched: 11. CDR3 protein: CASNAGTGPGGYTF. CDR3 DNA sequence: TGTGCCAGCAACGCCGGGACAGGGCCGGGAGGCTACACCTTC.

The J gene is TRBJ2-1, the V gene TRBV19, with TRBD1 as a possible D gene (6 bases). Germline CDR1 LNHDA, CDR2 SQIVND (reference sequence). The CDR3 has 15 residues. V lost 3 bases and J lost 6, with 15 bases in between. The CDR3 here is CASSMLRTQGNEQFF. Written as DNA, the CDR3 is TGTGCCAGTAGTATGTTAAGAACACAGGGCAATGAGCAGTTCTTC.